Listed below are T cell receptor beta chains from one sample, sequenced in a study of shared clonotypes between healthy human individuals. Sequencing was performed with immunoSEQ multiplex PCR; in TCRdb, only in-frame clones are kept and a portion is missing. The sample includes approximately 650,000 clones, less than 97% of them seen just once. The sample consisted of naive CD8+ T cells sorted from blood. Every receptor here comes from a woman under 40 in good health. CDR3s include the opening cysteine and the closing phenylalanine or tryptophan. The order of the fields is D gene, CDR3 length, V gene, J gene, CDR3 protein, CDR3 DNA. A D gene is named only where the DNA matches it firmly.

d_gene: -
len: 12
v_gene: TRBV28
j_gene: TRBJ1-1
CDR3aa: CASSLGDTEAFF
CDR3nt: TGTGCCAGCAGCCTGGGAGACACTGAAGCTTTCTTT

d_gene: TRBD1
len: 15
v_gene: TRBV25-1
j_gene: TRBJ1-4
CDR3aa: CASSAPGQTNEKLFF
CDR3nt: TGTGCCAGCTCCGCCCCGGGACAGACTAATGAAAAACTGTTTTTT

d_gene: -
len: 15
v_gene: TRBV5-4
j_gene: TRBJ2-7
CDR3aa: CASSLAGNNEYEQYF
CDR3nt: TGTGCCAGCAGCTTGGCCGGTAACAATGAGTACGAGCAGTACTTC

d_gene: -
len: 16
v_gene: TRBV5-1
j_gene: TRBJ1-1
CDR3aa: CASSLTRPQGNTEAFF
CDR3nt: TGCGCCAGCAGCTTGACGCGCCCCCAAGGGAACACTGAAGCTTTCTTT

d_gene: -
len: 11
v_gene: TRBV5-4
j_gene: TRBJ1-1
CDR3aa: CASGEAYEAFF
CDR3nt: TGTGCCAGCGGTGAAGCCTATGAAGCTTTCTTT

d_gene: -
len: 17
v_gene: TRBV15
j_gene: TRBJ2-1
CDR3aa: CATSREMYRVSYNEQFF
CDR3nt: TGTGCCACCAGCAGAGAAATGTACAGGGTCTCCTACAATGAGCAGTTCTTC

d_gene: -
len: 12
v_gene: TRBV28
j_gene: TRBJ1-5
CDR3aa: CAAGVGNQPQHF
CDR3nt: TGTGCCGCCGGGGTTGGCAATCAGCCCCAGCATTTT

d_gene: -
len: 15
v_gene: TRBV18
j_gene: TRBJ2-2
CDR3aa: CASSPYRENTGELFF
CDR3nt: TGTGCCAGCTCGCCCTACAGGGAGAACACCGGGGAGCTGTTTTTT

d_gene: -
len: 13
v_gene: TRBV5-1
j_gene: TRBJ2-7
CDR3aa: CASSLTSSYEQYF
CDR3nt: TGCGCCAGCAGCCTGACTAGTAGCTACGAGCAGTACTTC

d_gene: TRBD2
len: 17
v_gene: TRBV4-2
j_gene: TRBJ2-2
CDR3aa: CASSQGLAGSYTGELFF
CDR3nt: TGTGCCAGCAGCCAAGGACTAGCGGGATCTTACACCGGGGAGCTGTTTTTT

d_gene: -
len: 15
v_gene: TRBV28
j_gene: TRBJ2-5
CDR3aa: CASSLWGRIQETQYF
CDR3nt: TGTGCCAGCAGTTTATGGGGCAGGATCCAAGAGACCCAGTACTTC